This T cell receptor beta chain was found in a study of blood T cells in healthy people across ages. Across the study: About one barcoded beta molecule per two T cells came from capture by template switching.

A second PCR, run for about 6 to 12 cycles, used a sample-barcoded 5' primer plus a J-beta primer mix. No fewer than 3 million CDR3-containing paired-end reads came from each sample. TCRdb independently ran MiXCR on the 5' RACE reads; one entry per CDR3 protein. Among 600,000 to 850,000 distinct CDR3 sequences listed, around 40% were seen once. Deletions cut 4 bases from V and 3 bases from J, with 13 bases between. CDR1 is ENHRY, CDR2 SYGVKD, per germline. This CDR3 is 15 amino acids long. Each sample yielded at least 7 million isolated PBMCs. The source is a woman aged 60 to 75 in good health. The genes are TRBV10-3 and TRBJ1-5, with a possible D match to TRBD1 (6 bases). Sequences were obtained from blood. CDR3 amino acids: CAISVARGDNQPQHF. The CDR3 DNA is TGTGCCATCAGTGTTGCCAGGGGAGACAATCAGCCCCAGCATTTT.